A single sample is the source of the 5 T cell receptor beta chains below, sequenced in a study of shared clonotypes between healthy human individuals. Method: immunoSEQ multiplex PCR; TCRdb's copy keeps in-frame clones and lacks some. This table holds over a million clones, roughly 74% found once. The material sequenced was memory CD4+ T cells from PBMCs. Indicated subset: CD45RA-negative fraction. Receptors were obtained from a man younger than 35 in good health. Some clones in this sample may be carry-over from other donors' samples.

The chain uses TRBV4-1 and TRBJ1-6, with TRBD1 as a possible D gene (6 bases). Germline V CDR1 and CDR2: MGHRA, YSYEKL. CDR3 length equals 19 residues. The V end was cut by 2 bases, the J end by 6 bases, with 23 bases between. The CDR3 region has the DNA TGCGCCAGCAGCCAAAAAGGGGGGACCGGGGACAAGCCTAATTCACCCCTCCACTTT. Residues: CASSQKGGTGDKPNSPLHF.

The CDR3 spells CASSQEEGRSIFGYTF. DNA of the CDR3: TGTGCCAGCAGCCAAGAGGAGGGACGTTCTATTTTCGGCTACACCTTC. V is TRBV14 and J is TRBJ1-2; perhaps TRBD1 as D (5 bases). V was pared by 0 bases and J by 8 bases, with 19 bases between. Germline V gives CDR1 SGHDN, CDR2 FVKESK. CDR3 length equals 16 residues.

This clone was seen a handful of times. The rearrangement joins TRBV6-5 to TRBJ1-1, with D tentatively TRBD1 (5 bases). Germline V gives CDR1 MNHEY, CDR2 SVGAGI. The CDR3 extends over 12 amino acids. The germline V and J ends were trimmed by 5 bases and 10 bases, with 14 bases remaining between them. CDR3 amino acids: CASSPWEGRAFF. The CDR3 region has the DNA TGTGCCAGCAGTCCCTGGGAGGGGCGAGCTTTCTTT.

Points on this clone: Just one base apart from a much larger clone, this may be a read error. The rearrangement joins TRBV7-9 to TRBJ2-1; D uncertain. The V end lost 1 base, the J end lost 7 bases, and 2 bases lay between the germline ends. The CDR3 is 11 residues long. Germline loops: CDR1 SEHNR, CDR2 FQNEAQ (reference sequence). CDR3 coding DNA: TGTGCCAGCAGCTTAGTGAATGAGCAGTTCTTC. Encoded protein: CASSLVNEQFF.

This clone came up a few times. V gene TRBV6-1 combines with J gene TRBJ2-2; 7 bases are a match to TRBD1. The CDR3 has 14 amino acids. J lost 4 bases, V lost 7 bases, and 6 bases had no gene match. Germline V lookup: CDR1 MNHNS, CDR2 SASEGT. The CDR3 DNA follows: TGTGCCAGCACTCTGACAGGGTTCACCGGGGAGCTGTTTTTT. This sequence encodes CASTLTGFTGELFF.